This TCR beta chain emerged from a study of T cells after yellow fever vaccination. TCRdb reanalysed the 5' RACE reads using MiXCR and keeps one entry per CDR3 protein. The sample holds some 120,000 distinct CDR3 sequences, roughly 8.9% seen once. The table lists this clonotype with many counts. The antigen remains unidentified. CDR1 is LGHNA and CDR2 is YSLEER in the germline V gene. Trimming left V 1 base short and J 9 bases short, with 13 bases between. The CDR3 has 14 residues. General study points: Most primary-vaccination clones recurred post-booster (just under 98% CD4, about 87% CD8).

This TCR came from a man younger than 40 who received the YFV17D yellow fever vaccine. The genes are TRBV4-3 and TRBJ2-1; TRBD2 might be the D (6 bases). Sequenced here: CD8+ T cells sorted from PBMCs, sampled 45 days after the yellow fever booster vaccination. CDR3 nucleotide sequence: TGCGCCAGCAGCCAAGCCGGGAGCGGCAGTGAGCAGTTCTTC. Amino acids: CASSQAGSGSEQFF.